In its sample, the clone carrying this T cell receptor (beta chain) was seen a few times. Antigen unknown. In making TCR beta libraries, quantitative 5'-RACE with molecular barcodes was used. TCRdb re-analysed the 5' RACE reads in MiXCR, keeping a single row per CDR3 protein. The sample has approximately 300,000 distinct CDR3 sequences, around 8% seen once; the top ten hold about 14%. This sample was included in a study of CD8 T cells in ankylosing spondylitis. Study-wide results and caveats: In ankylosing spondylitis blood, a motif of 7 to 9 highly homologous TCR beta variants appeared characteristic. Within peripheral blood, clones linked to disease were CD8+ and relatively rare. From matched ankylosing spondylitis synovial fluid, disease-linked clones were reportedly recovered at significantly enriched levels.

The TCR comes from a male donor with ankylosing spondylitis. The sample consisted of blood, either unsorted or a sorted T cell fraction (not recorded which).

CDR3 amino acids: CASSLIGAGANVLTF. The CDR3 DNA reads TGTGCCAGCAGCTTAATAGGGGCCGGGGCCAACGTCCTGACTTTC. The chain carries TRBV7-2 and TRBJ2-6, with D possibly matching TRBD1 (5 bases). In germline, CDR1 is SGHTA, CDR2 FQGNSA. This CDR3 contains 15 residues. V lost 2 bases and J 4 bases, leaving 9 bases between the germline ends. The full variable domain, its missing parts supplied by reference TRBV7-2 and TRBJ2-6, is GAGVSQSPSNKVTEKGKDVELRCDPISGHTALYWYRQSLGQGLEFLIYFQGNSAPDKSGLPSDRFSAERTGGSVSTLTIQRTQQEDSAVYLCASSLIGAGANVLTFGAGSRLTVL.